A single sample is the source of the 27 T cell receptor beta chains below, sequenced in a study of neurological immune-mediated disorders. TCRdb reprocessed the 5' RACE reads via MiXCR and lists one record per CDR3 protein. The repertoire has under 70,000 distinct CDR3 sequences, roughly 5.5% of them found once; the top ten carry less than 3.5%. Sequenced: PBMCs. Source of these receptors: a woman aged 30 to 39 with multiple sclerosis.

This clonotype was seen ten or more times. This rearrangement joins TRBV5-1 to TRBJ2-7; D unresolved. CDR3 length: 14 residues. Germline loops: CDR1 SGHRS, CDR2 YFSETQ. The V gene lost 4 bases and the J gene lost 1 base, with 12 bases spanning the gap. The CDR3 bases are TGCGCCAGCAGCCCAGATATGTATTCCTACGAGCAGTACTTC. This sequence encodes CASSPDMYSYEQYF.

There are many counts of this clonotype. This sequence joins TRBV20-1 and TRBJ1-1; no firm D call. The CDR3 spans 15 residues. Germline CDR1 and CDR2: DFQATT and SNEGSKA (reference sequence). With 1 base removed from V and 4 bases from J, the gap between germline ends came to 16 bases. CDR3 DNA: TGCAGTGCTAGAGCTGTAGTAGGACGGCGCACTGAAGCTTTCTTT. This encodes CSARAVVGRRTEAFF.

As concerns this clonotype: Being one base from a much bigger clone, this may be a read error. This chain connects TRBV7-9 to TRBJ1-4; the D is unclear. Per germline, CDR1 SEHNR and CDR2 FQNEAQ (reference sequence). The CDR3 is 12 amino acids. Trimming took 5 bases from V and 8 from J, leaving 9 bases between them. For the CDR3, the DNA is TGTGCCAGCAGCGAAAACGGGGAAAAACTGTTTTTT. Translation gives CASSENGEKLFF.

This clonotype was seen ten or more times. V is TRBV7-9 and J is TRBJ2-5; D might be TRBD2 (6 bases). The germline V gene has CDR1 SEHNR and CDR2 FQNEAQ (reference sequence). The CDR3 has 15 residues. Trimming removed 6 bases at V and 3 bases at J, with 17 bases between. The CDR3 DNA reads TGTGCCAGCAGTACCCCGGGACTCCGGAAAGAGACCCAGTACTTC. This gives the protein CASSTPGLRKETQYF.

This clonotype was found many times. The rearrangement links TRBV7-9 to TRBJ1-4, with a weak D call TRBD1 (6 bases). Germline V gene sequence: CDR1 SEHNR, CDR2 FQNEAQ (reference sequence). The V gene lost 5 bases and the J gene lost 8 bases, with 18 bases spanning the gap. The CDR3 has 15 residues. The DNA for the CDR3 is TGTGCCAGCAGCCCGGACAGCCCTTCTTTAGAAAAACTGTTTTTT. As protein: CASSPDSPSLEKLFF.

The CDR3 loop is CASSEDPYTDTQYF. The CDR3 region has the DNA TGTGCCAGCAGCGAGGACCCATACACAGATACGCAGTATTTT. The V and J genes are TRBV9 and TRBJ2-3, with D unclear. The ends were cut back, 3 bases at V and 2 bases at J, with 10 bases in the middle. The germline V gene has CDR1 SGDLS and CDR2 YYNGEE. The CDR3 has 14 residues.

Ten or more counts support this clonotype. This sequence joins TRBV28 and TRBJ1-1; D ambiguous. The CDR3 has 14 amino acids. Germline CDR1 MDHEN, CDR2 SYDVKM. V gave up 5 bases and J gave up 1 base, with 11 bases separating them. For the CDR3, the DNA is TGTGCCAGCAGTCTGGGGTTGGGGAACACTGAAGCTTTCTTT. Protein product: CASSLGLGNTEAFF.

The rearrangement joins TRBV7-9 to TRBJ1-2, with D unclear. The CDR3 has 13 residues. V lost 5 bases, J lost 4 bases, and 11 bases lay in between. In germline, CDR1 is SEHNR, CDR2 FQNEAQ (reference sequence). DNA of the CDR3: TGTGCCAGCAGCAAGACCGGGAGCTATGGCTACACCTTC. Amino acid sequence: CASSKTGSYGYTF.

This clonotype was recorded many times. A much bigger clone sits one base away, suggesting this may be a read error. The CDR3 bases are TGCGCCAGCAGAGAACACGACGAGCAGTACTTC. It translates to CASREHDEQYF. The rearrangement links TRBV5-1 to TRBJ2-7; D is uncertain. The CDR3 consists of 11 residues. Trimming stripped 5 bases from V and 5 bases from J, with 8 bases between. Per the germline V gene, CDR1 is SGHRS and CDR2 is YFSETQ.

This clonotype was detected many times. V gene TRBV6-5 combines with J gene TRBJ1-4; no clear D gene. Germline V lookup: CDR1 MNHEY, CDR2 SVGAGI. The CDR3 sequence is 18 residues long. V lost 6 bases, J lost 12 bases, and 32 bases lay in between. In DNA, the CDR3 is TGTGCCAGCAGCCTATCTAGGGATCAGCGGGGAGCTCCTCAGGAACTGTTTTTT. Translated: CASSLSRDQRGAPQELFF.

This clonotype turned up a few times. The chain links TRBV7-8 to TRBJ2-7, with a tentative D call TRBD2 (5 bases). The CDR3 is 14 residues long. Per germline, CDR1 SGHVS and CDR2 FQNEAQ. V was shortened by 3 bases and J by 1 base, with 10 bases between the two germline ends. CDR3 loop: CASSFGGRSYEQYF. DNA for the CDR3: TGTGCCAGCAGCTTTGGCGGGCGGTCCTACGAGCAGTACTTC.

This clonotype has ten or more counts. The rearrangement uses TRBV7-8 and TRBJ2-5; TRBD1 might be the D (6 bases). Trimming removed 5 bases at V and 1 base at J, with 14 bases between. The germline gives CDR1 SGHVS, CDR2 FQNEAQ. This CDR3 comprises 15 residues. The CDR3 bases are TGTGCCAGCAGCGTATGGCGGACAGCCCAAGAGACCCAGTACTTC. Protein: CASSVWRTAQETQYF.

This clonotype was observed many times. The CDR3 coding sequence is TGCAGTCCGAATCGACTAGCTACCCATGAGCAGTTCTTC. This sequence encodes CSPNRLATHEQFF. This chain connects TRBV20-1 to TRBJ2-1, with 7 positions matching TRBD2. From germline, CDR1 is DFQATT and CDR2 SNEGSKA (reference sequence). The length of the CDR3 is 13 residues. J gave up 8 bases and V 8 bases, and 12 bases lay outside the gene matches.

This rearrangement joins TRBV5-1 to TRBJ1-3, with no clear D. The CDR3 is 15 amino acids. The V end was cut by 0 bases, the J end by 0 bases, with 7 bases between. Germline CDR1 and CDR2: SGHRS and YFSETQ. The CDR3 region has the DNA TGCGCCAGCAGCTTGGCCGACTACTCTGGAAACACCATATATTTT. Residues: CASSLADYSGNTIYF.

Many counts were recorded for this clonotype. The gene calls are TRBV5-8 and TRBJ2-7; D not certain. Per germline, CDR1 SGHTS and CDR2 YDEGEE. The CDR3 runs 15 residues. V dropped 1 base and J dropped 4 bases, with 15 bases sitting between them. CDR3 in amino acids: CASSLFLTTLYEQYF. As DNA, the CDR3 is TGTGCCAGCAGCTTGTTCCTCACAACGCTTTACGAGCAGTACTTC.

This clonotype appeared many times. The rearrangement links TRBV5-1 to TRBJ2-3, with 8 bases matching TRBD2. J was trimmed by 2 bases and V by 3 bases; bases with no gene match: 11. This CDR3 spans 17 amino acids. The germline CDR1 and CDR2 sequences are SGHRS and YFSETQ. This chain's CDR3 is CASSYTAGGGITDTQYF. The CDR3 DNA is TGCGCCAGCAGCTACACCGCCGGGGGGGGAATCACAGATACGCAGTATTTT. Full variable domain (remainder filled in from reference TRBV5-1 and TRBJ2-3): KAGVTQTPRYLIKTRGQQVTLSCSPISGHRSVSWYQQTPGQGLQFLFEYFSETQRNKGNFPGRFSGRQFSNSRSEMNVSTLELGDSALYLCASSYTAGGGITDTQYFGPGTRLTVL.

This clonotype was observed at least ten times. The J gene is TRBJ1-6, the V gene TRBV5-1; D is uncertain. The CDR3 consists of 16 residues. The germline V and J ends were trimmed by 1 base and 10 bases, with 18 bases remaining between them. CDR1 and CDR2 from the germline V gene are SGHRS and YFSETQ. The CDR3 sequence is CASSLFSSQERSPLHF. The CDR3 nucleotides are TGCGCCAGCAGCTTGTTTTCGTCCCAGGAGCGGTCACCCCTCCACTTT.

This chain connects TRBV5-1 to TRBJ2-3; TRBD2 aligns across 9 bases. V lost 7 bases to trimming and J lost 6 bases; unmatched junction nucleotides: 12. Germline V CDR1 and CDR2: SGHRS, YFSETQ. The CDR3 has 15 residues. CDR3 in amino acids: CASPSYSGGADTQYF. The CDR3 region has the DNA TGCGCCAGCCCATCTTATAGCGGGGGAGCGGATACGCAGTATTTT.

This clonotype was counted ten times or more. The chain recombines TRBV7-2 with TRBJ2-7; D is tentatively TRBD1 or TRBD2 (6 bases each). Trimming removed 1 base from V and 7 bases from J, with 11 bases in between. The CDR3 has 13 residues. The V gene's germline CDR1 is SGHTA and CDR2 FQGNSA. CDR3 amino acids: CASSLGRGSEQYF. DNA for the CDR3: TGTGCCAGCAGCTTAGGGAGGGGGTCTGAGCAGTACTTC.

The chain couples TRBV5-1 to TRBJ1-1; TRBD1 might be the D (5 bases). Deletions cut 6 bases from V and 1 base from J, with 10 bases between. Germline assignment: CDR1 SGHRS and CDR2 YFSETQ. The CDR3 sequence is 13 residues long. The CDR3 loop is CASKGAWNTEAFF. DNA of the CDR3: TGCGCCAGCAAAGGGGCATGGAACACTGAAGCTTTCTTT. The full variable domain, with the rest looked up from reference TRBV5-1 and TRBJ1-1, is KAGVTQTPRYLIKTRGQQVTLSCSPISGHRSVSWYQQTPGQGLQFLFEYFSETQRNKGNFPGRFSGRQFSNSRSEMNVSTLELGDSALYLCASKGAWNTEAFFGQGTRLTVV.

On this clonotype itself: A much larger clone differs by one base, so this may be a read error. The rearrangement links TRBV5-5 to TRBJ2-5; D gene uncertain. CDR1 SGHKS and CDR2 YYEKEE come from the germline V gene (reference sequence). Trimming removed 4 bases from V and 5 bases from J, with 12 bases in between. The CDR3 sequence is 13 residues long. The CDR3 nucleotides read TGTGCCAGCAGCCGAACCGGTATGGAGACCCAGTACTTC. Protein sequence: CASSRTGMETQYF.

This clonotype has ten or more counts. An end of the junction differs from the germline gene, which may be a read error. V usage is TRBV12-3 or TRBV12-4 and J usage is TRBJ1-5; D is unresolved. The CDR3 has 13 amino acids. CDR3 residues: CASRGLEHQPQNF. As DNA, the CDR3 is TGTGCCAGCAGAGGGTTAGAACATCAGCCCCAGAATTTT.

This clonotype occurred many times. The gene calls are TRBV5-1 and TRBJ2-3; tentative D call: TRBD1 (5 bases). V lost 2 bases and J 0 bases, leaving 7 bases between the germline ends. Germline CDR1 is SGHRS and CDR2 is YFSETQ. The CDR3 contains 14 residues. The DNA of the CDR3 is TGCGCCAGCAGCTTCAGACAGAGCACAGATACGCAGTATTTT. This encodes CASSFRQSTDTQYF.

In this sample, this clonotype turned up a few times. One end of the junction is discordant with germline, which a read error may explain. This rearrangement joins TRBV3-1 to TRBJ1-6; 8 bases are a match to TRBD1. CDR1 is LGHDT and CDR2 is YNNKEL in the germline V gene (reference sequence). This CDR3 spans 15 amino acids. The CDR3 reads CASSQETGALSPLNF. The DNA for the CDR3 is TGTGCCAGCAGCCAAGAGACAGGGGCTCTTTCACCCCTCAACTTT.

Relative to its sample, this clonotype is medium-sized (0.01 to 0.1%). The chain uses TRBV20-1 and TRBJ2-1, with 8 positions matching TRBD1. CDR1 is DFQATT and CDR2 is SNEGSKA in the germline V gene (reference sequence). Losses at the gene ends were 0 bases for V and 5 bases for J; bases not matched to a gene: 6. This CDR3 is built from 15 residues. In DNA, the CDR3 is TGCAGTGCTAGAGATGGGGGACAGGTGAACAATGAGCAGTTCTTC. Amino acid sequence: CSARDGGQVNNEQFF.

This clonotype was recorded many times. The V gene is TRBV20-1, the J gene TRBJ1-2; tentatively, D is TRBD1 (5 bases). There are 11 residues in the CDR3. Germline CDR1 is DFQATT and CDR2 is SNEGSKA (reference sequence). The V gene lost 6 bases and the J gene lost 8 bases, with 13 bases spanning the gap. The CDR3 nucleotides are TGCAGTGCAAGGACTGAGGGGGGCTACACCTTC. Its translation is CSARTEGGYTF.

In its sample, this clonotype was seen many times. The CDR3 protein is CATTRGYQETQYF. The CDR3 DNA reads TGTGCCACCACCCGGGGGTACCAAGAGACCCAGTACTTC. The rearrangement links TRBV15 to TRBJ2-5; perhaps TRBD2 as D (6 bases). CDR3 length equals 13 residues. CDR1 LNHNV and CDR2 YYDKDF come from the germline V gene (reference sequence). V lost 7 bases to trimming and J lost 0 bases, with 9 bases between them. The full variable domain, its missing parts supplied by reference TRBV15 and TRBJ2-5, is DAMVIQNPRYQVTQFGKPVTLSCSQTLNHNVMYWYQQKSSQAPKLLFHYYDKDFNNEADTPDNFQSRRPNTSFCFLDIRSPGLGDTAMYLCATTRGYQETQYFGPGTRLLVL.